The present T cell receptor (beta chain) was sequenced within a study of OX40 agonist ivuxolimab in advanced cancers. Turning to the study itself: The study enrolled dose-escalation patients with hepatocellular carcinoma, melanoma, renal cell or head and neck cancer. Eligibility admitted prior anti-PD-1, anti-PD-L1 or anti-CTLA-4 therapy; around 38% had some. General study points: Clonal expansion by week 6 occurred in CD4+ and CD8+ blood T cells (at 0.1 to 3.0 mg/kg).

Trimming stripped 4 bases from V and 1 base from J, with 11 bases between. Germline loops: CDR1 SGHRS, CDR2 YFSETQ. CDR3 length: 14 residues. This clone came up a few times. Its antigen is unidentified. The method was immunoSEQ multiplex PCR; TCRdb's version includes in-frame clones alone and lacks a portion of them. Of roughly 65,000 clones in the sample, over 60% are singletons; the top ten hold about 2.2%. This clonotype was sampled from an adult with an advanced solid tumor such as melanoma, head and neck, liver or kidney cancer. Here the sequenced sample was CD4+ or CD8+ T cells sorted from blood, taken in a trial of the OX40 agonist ivuxolimab. The V gene is TRBV5-1, the J gene TRBJ2-5, with D perhaps TRBD2 (5 bases). The CDR3, as DNA: TGCGCCAGCAGCCCCCGACTATCCCAAGAGACCCAGTACTTC. Protein: CASSPRLSQETQYF. The full variable domain, completed using reference TRBV5-1 and TRBJ2-5, is KAGVTQTPRYLIKTRGQQVTLSCSPISGHRSVSWYQQTPGQGLQFLFEYFSETQRNKGNFPGRFSGRQFSNSRSEMNVSTLELGDSALYLCASSPRLSQETQYFGPGTRLLVL.